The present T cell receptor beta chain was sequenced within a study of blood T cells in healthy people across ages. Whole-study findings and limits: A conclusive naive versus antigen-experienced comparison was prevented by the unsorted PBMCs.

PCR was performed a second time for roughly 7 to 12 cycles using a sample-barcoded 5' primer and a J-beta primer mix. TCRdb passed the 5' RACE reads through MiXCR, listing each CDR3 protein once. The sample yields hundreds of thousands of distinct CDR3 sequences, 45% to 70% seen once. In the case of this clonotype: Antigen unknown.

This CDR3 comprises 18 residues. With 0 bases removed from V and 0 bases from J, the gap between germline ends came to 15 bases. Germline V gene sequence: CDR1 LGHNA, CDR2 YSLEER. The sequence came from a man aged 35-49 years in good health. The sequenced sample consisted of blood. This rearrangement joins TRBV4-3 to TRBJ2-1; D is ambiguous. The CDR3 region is CASSQDRASASSYNEQFF. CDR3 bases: TGCGCCAGCAGCCAAGATCGAGCGAGCGCGAGCTCCTACAATGAGCAGTTCTTC.